This passage covers 24 T cell receptor beta chains from one sample sequenced in a study of CD8 T cells in Susac syndrome. Random hexamers were used to reverse transcribe an amount of about 0.5 to 1 ug RNA. TCRdb recomputed calls from the immunoSEQ multiplex PCR reads with MiXCR, one row per CDR3 protein. The table lists roughly 140,000 distinct CDR3 sequences, approximately 95% of them singletons. The material sequenced was CD4+ T cells from PBMCs. The receptors here all came from a human donor with Susac syndrome.

V is TRBV6-6 and J is TRBJ2-1, with D unclear. The V and J ends lost 3 bases and 4 bases respectively, with 7 bases between them. CDR1 is MNHNY and CDR2 is SVGAGI in the germline V gene (reference sequence). The CDR3 is made up of 13 amino acids. CDR3 in amino acids: CASSYTDYNEQFF. CDR3 bases: TGTGCCAGCAGTTATACAGATTACAATGAGCAGTTCTTC.

The chain couples TRBV6-2 or TRBV6-3 to TRBJ2-3; TRBD2 aligns across 8 bases. V shed 6 bases and J 7 bases; nucleotides not matched to a gene: 15. CDR3 size: 16 residues. Germline CDR1 MNHEY, CDR2 SVGEGT. The CDR3 sequence: CASSLKLAEPKNTQYF. CDR3 coding DNA: TGTGCCAGCAGCCTGAAACTAGCGGAACCCAAGAATACGCAGTATTTT.

V and J are TRBV4-2 and TRBJ1-6; 7 positions match TRBD1. This CDR3 has 15 residues. Germline V gene sequence: CDR1 LGHNA, CDR2 YNFKEQ. With V trimmed by 5 bases and J by 5 bases, 6 bases remained unmatched. CDR3 nucleotide sequence: TGTGCCAGCAGCACCACAGGGGACGATAATTCACCCCTCCACTTT. It is translated as CASSTTGDDNSPLHF.

V usage is TRBV29-1 and J usage is TRBJ2-7, with D possibly called TRBD1 or TRBD2 (5 bases each). The CDR3 extends over 13 amino acids. V was cut by 6 bases and J by 1 base, with 13 bases left in between. The germline V gene has CDR1 SQVTM and CDR2 ANQGSEA. The DNA for the CDR3 is TGCAGCGTAGTTGGGACGCGATCCTACGAGCAGTACTTC. Encoded protein: CSVVGTRSYEQYF.

The chain carries TRBV6-6 and TRBJ2-5, with 7 nucleotides matching TRBD2. The CDR3 totals 15 residues. V was pared by 2 bases and J by 1 base, with 4 bases of the junction left unmatched. Germline V gene data show CDR1 as MNHNY and CDR2 as SVGAGI (reference sequence). CDR3 nucleotide sequence: TGTGCCAGCAGTTACGGGGGGGGTCTCCAAGAGACCCAGTACTTC. It is translated as CASSYGGGLQETQYF.

The rearrangement joins TRBV20-1 to TRBJ2-7; 11 bases agree with TRBD1. Germline CDR1 and CDR2: DFQATT and SNEGSKA (reference sequence). Trimming cost V 6 bases and J 7 bases; bases outside gene matches: 5. The CDR3 runs to 12 residues. The CDR3 coding sequence is TGCAGTGCCCGGGACAGGGGGGAGGAGCAGTACTTC. This encodes CSARDRGEEQYF.

The rearrangement links TRBV27 to TRBJ2-5; D possibly uses TRBD1 or TRBD2 (5 bases each). V lost 5 bases, J lost 7 bases, and 14 bases lay in between. Germline V gives CDR1 MNHEY, CDR2 SMNVEV (reference sequence). The CDR3 runs to 13 residues. Here the CDR3 reads CASSPSVRGTQYF. CDR3 bases: TGTGCCAGCAGTCCTTCCGTGAGGGGGACCCAGTACTTC.

The V gene is TRBV29-1, the J gene TRBJ1-2; D is unclear. The CDR3 length is 12 residues. V lost 4 bases and J 7 bases, leaving 13 bases between the germline ends. The germline CDR1 and CDR2 sequences are SQVTM and ANQGSEA. The CDR3 DNA is TGCAGCGTTGTAGTAGATACCGGTGGCTACACCTTC. As protein: CSVVVDTGGYTF.

This sequence joins TRBV7-9 and TRBJ1-2, with TRBD1 identical over 9 bases. V was clipped by 5 bases and J by 4 bases; unmatched bases: 11. This CDR3 is 16 amino acids long. Germline CDR1 reads SEHNR; CDR2 reads FQNEAQ (reference sequence). The CDR3 is CASSRKRTGATYGYTF. The DNA for the CDR3 is TGTGCCAGCAGCCGGAAGAGGACAGGGGCGACCTATGGCTACACCTTC.

The gene calls are TRBV2 and TRBJ2-5; weak D call: TRBD1 (5 bases). V shed 6 bases and J shed 1 base, with 12 bases lying between them. CDR1 is SNHLY and CDR2 is FYNNEI in the germline V gene. The CDR3 totals 14 residues. CDR3 protein: CASRPDIGQETQYF. CDR3 DNA sequence: TGTGCCAGCAGGCCGGACATTGGCCAAGAGACCCAGTACTTC.

The rearrangement uses TRBV20-1 and TRBJ2-1; possibly TRBD2 for D (5 bases). Trimming left V 1 base short and J 4 bases short, with 14 bases between. Looked up from germline, CDR1 is DFQATT and CDR2 is SNEGSKA (reference sequence). The CDR3 has 15 residues. CDR3 protein: CSARGGAKRYNEQFF. CDR3 bases: TGCAGTGCTAGAGGAGGCGCGAAGCGGTACAATGAGCAGTTCTTC.

In its sample, this clonotype was seen a few times. The CDR3 loop reads CASSGQMNTEAFF. In DNA form, the CDR3 reads TGTGCCAGCAGTGGACAGATGAACACTGAAGCTTTCTTT. The genes are TRBV12-3 or TRBV12-4 and TRBJ1-1, with TRBD1 as a possible D gene (6 bases). V was shortened by 5 bases and J by 0 bases, with 7 bases between the two germline ends. The CDR3 is 13 residues long.

The genes are TRBV25-1 and TRBJ2-5; D is undetermined. Trimming shortened V by 4 bases and J by 5 bases, and 5 bases separated the two germline ends. Germline-derived CDR1 and CDR2 are MGHDK and SYGVNS. The CDR3 extends over 11 amino acids. The CDR3: CASSGLETQYF. The CDR3 DNA reads TGTGCCAGCAGTGGTCTGGAGACCCAGTACTTC. The full variable domain, with the rest looked up from reference TRBV25-1 and TRBJ2-5, is EADIYQTPRYLVIGTGKKITLECSQTMGHDKMYWYQQDPGMELHLIHYSYGVNSTEKGDLSSESTVSRIRTEHFPLTLESARPSHTSQYLCASSGLETQYFGPGTRLLVL.

V usage is TRBV3-1 and J usage is TRBJ1-2; D perhaps matches TRBD1 (5 bases). The germline V gene encodes CDR1 LGHDT and CDR2 YNNKEL (reference sequence). Deletions cut 4 bases from V and 2 bases from J, with 11 bases between. The CDR3 consists of 14 residues. CDR3 protein: CASSPQGGNYGYTF. The CDR3 region has the DNA TGTGCCAGCAGCCCCCAGGGAGGCAACTATGGCTACACCTTC. Filled out from reference TRBV3-1 and TRBJ1-2, the complete variable domain reads DTAVSQTPKYLVTQMGNDKSIKCEQNLGHDTMYWYKQDSKKFLKIMFSYNNKELIINETVPNRFSPKSPDKAHLNLHINSLELGDSAVYFCASSPQGGNYGYTFGSGTRLTVV.

The V and J genes are TRBV15 and TRBJ1-2; D remains unclear. Trimming removed 1 base from V and 8 bases from J, with 8 bases in between. CDR3 size: 12 residues. CDR1 is LNHNV and CDR2 is YYDKDF in the germline V gene (reference sequence). As DNA, the CDR3 is TGTGCCACCAGCAGAGCCGGGCTAGGCTACACCTTC. It translates to CATSRAGLGYTF.

This clonotype was seen once. The chain links TRBV12-5 to TRBJ1-5; no definite D call. The CDR3 consists of 15 residues. Between the trimmed V and J ends, which lost 7 bases and 1 base, there was a span of 14 bases. Germline lookup yields CDR1 LGHNT and CDR2 FRNRAP. The CDR3 DNA sequence: TGTGCTAGTGCCCTCGGCGCGGCAAGCAATCAGCCCCAGCATTTT. It translates to CASALGAASNQPQHF.

This chain links TRBV20-1 with TRBJ1-1; unclear D gene. The germline gives CDR1 DFQATT, CDR2 SNEGSKA (reference sequence). The V gene lost 6 bases and the J gene lost 5 bases, with 13 bases spanning the gap. The CDR3 runs to 12 residues. The chain's CDR3 is CSALAVQTEAFF. The CDR3 DNA sequence: TGCAGTGCCTTAGCCGTCCAGACTGAAGCTTTCTTT.

The chain has TRBV27 and TRBJ2-7; 9 positions agree with TRBD1. V shed 6 bases and J 0 bases; nucleotides not matched to a gene: 6. The CDR3 is 15 amino acids. The germline V gene has CDR1 MNHEY and CDR2 SMNVEV (reference sequence). The CDR3 is CASRTPGQGSYEQYF. The CDR3 nucleotides are TGTGCCAGCAGAACTCCGGGACAGGGCTCCTACGAGCAGTACTTC.

This clonotype was picked up one time. In DNA, the CDR3 is TGCAGCGTTGAGCGGGGGGCGGGAGATACGCAGTATTTT. This translates into CSVERGAGDTQYF. The V gene is TRBV29-1, the J gene TRBJ2-3; 8 bases map to TRBD2. The CDR3 loop spans 13 amino acids. After removal of 3 bases from V and 5 bases from J, the junction contained 4 bases not matched to a gene. CDR1 and CDR2 (germline): SQVTM, ANQGSEA.

The chain is built from TRBV15 and TRBJ2-1; D is possibly TRBD1 (6 bases). Deletions cut 0 bases from V and 4 bases from J, with 13 bases between. CDR1 and CDR2 from the germline V gene are LNHNV and YYDKDF (reference sequence). The CDR3 contains 16 residues. The CDR3 protein is CATSRDKGRGYNEQFF. CDR3 bases: TGTGCCACCAGCAGAGATAAGGGCAGGGGTTACAATGAGCAGTTCTTC.

The V call is TRBV6-1, the J call TRBJ2-2, with D perhaps matching TRBD2 (6 bases). This CDR3 contains 16 residues. CDR1 and CDR2 (germline): MNHNS, SASEGT. V lost 6 bases and J lost 7, with 21 bases in between. The DNA for the CDR3 is TGTGCCAGCAGCTCCCAGATGGGCGGGGAGGACGGGGAGCTGTTTTTT. It encodes CASSSQMGGEDGELFF.

A single count supports this clonotype. As DNA, the CDR3 is TGTGCCAGCAGTCCTACTATTGGTGAAAAACTGTTTTTT. It yields the protein CASSPTIGEKLFF. J is TRBJ1-4 and V is TRBV12-3 or TRBV12-4; D remains unclear. V was clipped by 5 bases and J by 7 bases, with 11 bases between them. The CDR3 extends over 13 amino acids.

The CDR3 DNA is TGCAGTGCCGAGACAGGGGAAAAACTGTTTTTT. It specifies CSAETGEKLFF. The rearrangement uses TRBV20-1 and TRBJ1-4; 7 bases fit TRBD1. With V trimmed by 6 bases and J by 8 bases, 3 bases remained unmatched. The germline gives CDR1 DFQATT, CDR2 SNEGSKA (reference sequence). The CDR3 has 11 amino acids.

The count of this clonotype is one. The chain links TRBV5-4 to TRBJ1-6; 8 bases match TRBD1. This CDR3 comprises 15 residues. Germline V lookup: CDR1 SGHNT, CDR2 YYREEE (reference sequence). V trimming: 4 bases; J trimming: 8 bases; junction bases outside the gene matches: 8. The CDR3 loop is CASSLRTGPHSPLHF. The CDR3 DNA reads TGTGCCAGCAGCCTCCGGACAGGGCCCCATTCACCCCTCCACTTT.